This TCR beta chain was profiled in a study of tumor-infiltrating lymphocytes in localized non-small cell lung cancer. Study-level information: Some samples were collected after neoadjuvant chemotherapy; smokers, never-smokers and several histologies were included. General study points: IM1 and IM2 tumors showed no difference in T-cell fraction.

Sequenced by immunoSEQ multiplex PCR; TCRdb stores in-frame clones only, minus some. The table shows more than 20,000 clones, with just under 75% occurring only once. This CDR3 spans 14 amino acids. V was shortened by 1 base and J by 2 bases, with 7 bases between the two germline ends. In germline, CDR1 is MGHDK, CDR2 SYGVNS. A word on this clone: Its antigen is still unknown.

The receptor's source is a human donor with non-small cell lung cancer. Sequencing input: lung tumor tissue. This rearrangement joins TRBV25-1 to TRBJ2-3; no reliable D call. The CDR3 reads CASSELAVTDTQYF. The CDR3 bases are TGTGCCAGCAGTGAATTGGCAGTCACAGATACGCAGTATTTT. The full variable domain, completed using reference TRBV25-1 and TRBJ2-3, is EADIYQTPRYLVIGTGKKITLECSQTMGHDKMYWYQQDPGMELHLIHYSYGVNSTEKGDLSSESTVSRIRTEHFPLTLESARPSHTSQYLCASSELAVTDTQYFGPGTRLTVL.